Here is one T cell receptor (beta chain) with its context. This entry belongs to a study of radiation and T cells in renal cell carcinoma. On the study more broadly: Nephrectomy followed 15 Gy stereotactic body radiation by 4 weeks.

Germline V CDR1 and CDR2: SGHAT, FQNNGV. This CDR3 has 14 residues. V gave up 0 bases and J gave up 10 bases, with 14 bases separating them. Time point reported: baseline pretreatment blood. Treatment noted: 15 Gy SBRT to primary tumor, nephrectomy 4 weeks later. Blood was sampled at baseline, 2 weeks and 4 weeks after SBRT. Only in-frame clones appear in the TCRdb table, and some are missing; sequencing was by immunoSEQ multiplex PCR. The sample lists about 59,000 clones, just under 80% seen once, with about 7.1% in the top ten. This chain connects TRBV11-2 to TRBJ2-3; D may match TRBD1 or TRBD2 (5 bases each). Source: blood, taken from a patient whose treatment included radiotherapy and nephrectomy. This sequence was found in a man aged 55-75 years with renal cell carcinoma. CDR3 residues: CASSLDPGPAAQYF. The CDR3 DNA sequence: TGTGCCAGCAGCTTAGATCCGGGGCCCGCGGCGCAGTATTTT.